This T cell receptor gamma chain comes out of a study of gamma-delta chains in newborns, infants, children. Overall study: Microbial exposure reportedly drives polyclonal innate γδ T cell expansion after birth.

V was pared by 3 bases and J by 7 bases, with 6 bases of the junction left unmatched. This CDR3 spans 12 amino acids. Germline lookup yields CDR1 VTNTFY and CDR2 YDVSTARD (reference sequence). TCRdb reapplied CATT to the reads. The sample lists 3,000 to 4,000 gamma-chain clones, around 61% occurring once. The sequenced material came from blood. This TCR was recovered from a child who was a newborn, infant or young child, either healthy, febrile or measles-vaccinated (not recorded which). This chain uses TRGV3 with TRGJ1 or TRGJ2. TCRdb does not report a J gene; here it was assigned by matching the DNA to germline references. CDR3 DNA sequence: TGTGCCACCTGGGACGGGCACTATAAGAAACTCTTT. Amino acid sequence: CATWDGHYKKLF.